The T cell receptor beta chain described here comes from a study of Ad26.COV2.S vaccination and SARS-CoV-2 variants. Study results and caveats: Those who received the vaccine showed greater spike-specific TCR breadth than those given placebo.

Data came from immunoSEQ multiplex PCR; TCRdb stores just in-frame clones and leaves some out. The table includes 300,000 to 400,000 clones, about nine tenths detected once. After removal of 6 bases from V and 5 bases from J, the junction contained 9 bases not matched to a gene. CDR1 PRHDT and CDR2 FYEKMQ come from the germline V gene (reference sequence). There are 16 residues in the CDR3. In the case of this clone: Its specificity is not known.

The treatment denotes: some 20 received Ad26.COV2.S at low or high dose, single or two shots; five or six received placebo; per-sample allocation not given. Each sample was drawn 63 days after the first injection (of vaccine or placebo). Cohort 1b enrolled adults aged 18-55 years in Boston. Its platform was an Ad26 vector, and its expressed antigen was Wuhan-strain SARS-CoV-2 spike. The sequence came from a person aged 18 to 65 who received the Ad26.COV2.S COVID-19 vaccine or a placebo. The rearrangement joins TRBV13 to TRBJ2-1; 11 bases align to TRBD1. The source material was peripheral blood, sampled in a trial of Ad26.COV2.S vaccine versus placebo. The CDR3 nucleotides are TGTGCCAGCAGATTCGGGACAGGGGGTATGAACAATGAGCAGTTCTTC. It translates to CASRFGTGGMNNEQFF.